The source of this T cell receptor beta chain is a study of blood T cell repertoires in COVID-19 (dated by TCRdb to 2018 to 2020). Context from the whole study: Collaborator samples came from the United States, Italy and Spain and covered acute and convalescent phases of COVID-19. The material from the prospective study consisted of cDNA or gDNA derived from T cells, B-cell-depleted T cells, or PBMCs. HLA class I and class II types, where available, came from metadata supplied by the sample provider rather than from assay-based typing. The samples were drawn from the first 160 participants of the ongoing ImmuneRACE study and from 1,254 subjects provided by 6 global collaborators. A de-identified subject ID, COVID-19 status, age in years and sex were almost always included in the sample metadata. The repertoires were released in a freely available public database meant as a resource for research on the immune response to SARS-CoV-2. The dataset comprised deeply sampled blood TCRbeta repertoires from subjects exposed to, actively infected with, or recovered from COVID-19.

TCRbeta CDR3 regions were amplified from genomic DNA by means of the immunoSEQ Assay, a bias-controlled multiplex PCR. The published analysis was carried out like this. Nucleated cell counts per sample were estimated from amplification of reference gene primers within the assay. To quantify the absolute abundance of each unique TCRbeta CDR3 rearrangement, sequence reads were collapsed and filtered. Productive Simpson clonality was computed per sample as the square root of Simpson's diversity index over productive rearrangements. Entries here come from immuneACCESS through TCRdb and include only in-frame sequences with V and J called. Some clones fail to appear in such tables; in the studies checked, an unresolved V gene covers under half of the shortfall, and the cause of the remainder is unknown. V, J and clone size derive from that table, while D and trimming were established from the DNA sequence. The sample includes around 460,000 clones, with 70% to 90% observed a single time. Around 0.92% of the sample comes from the top ten.

In regard to this clone: The antigen it recognizes is unknown. No clone much larger than this one lies a single base away; base qualities are absent.

One collaborating source in Seattle enrolled patients during active infection and followed them longitudinally through the course of disease. Each collaborating institution followed its own protocols to collect whole blood in K2EDTA tubes. For TCRbeta analysis, collaborators shipped samples as frozen whole blood, isolated PBMCs, or DNA extracted from either of those sample types. The CDR3 measures 14 amino acids from cysteine to phenylalanine. Just CDR3 DNA is preserved here, 42 bases in frame from base 1. The junction shows trimming of 7 bases on V and 2 bases on J, plus 14 bases between the germline ends. Per the germline V gene (reference sequence), SGHNT is the CDR1 and YYREEE is the CDR2. Results the study describes overall, beyond this receptor: Clinical and demographic metadata were provided uncurated, with the amount varying by source and participant.

The chain uses TRBV5-4 and TRBJ2-3; 6 matching bases give a weak D call of TRBD2. The receptor was isolated from a man between 18 and 29 years old with COVID-19, enrolled during active disease. The sample consisted of peripheral blood. The nucleotide sequence is given as TGTGCCAGCCGGGAGTGGGAGTCCACAGATACGCAGTATTTT. It translates as CASREWESTDTQYF.